These 24 T cell receptor beta chains were sequenced from one sample in a study of blood T cell repertoires in COVID-19. Data came from immunoSEQ multiplex PCR; TCRdb stores just in-frame clones and leaves some out. Of fewer than 250,000 clones listed, more than 80% are singletons. The sample taken for sequencing was PBMCs or T cells enriched from blood (not recorded which). These receptors came from a woman between 18 and 30 years old who had recovered from COVID-19.

The chain links TRBV2 to TRBJ1-6; D gene uncertain. The V and J ends lost 4 bases and 7 bases respectively, with 17 bases between them. The CDR3 consists of 16 residues. CDR1 and CDR2 from the germline V gene are SNHLY and FYNNEI. This CDR3 reads CASSGHVRAGNSPLHF. CDR3 sequence (DNA): TGTGCCAGCAGTGGACATGTGAGGGCGGGGAATTCACCCCTCCACTTT.

In DNA form, the CDR3 reads TGTGCCAGCAGCTTTCAACAGGGGACTGAAGCTTTCTTT. Translated, it gives CASSFQQGTEAFF. The V gene is TRBV11-2, the J gene TRBJ1-1; 7 nucleotides align to TRBD1. This CDR3 spans 13 amino acids. Germline values: CDR1 SGHAT, CDR2 FQNNGV. Germline trimming cut 3 bases from V and 5 bases from J; bases unmatched to any gene: 3.

J is TRBJ2-1 and V is TRBV5-1, with TRBD1 matching over 7 bases. With V trimmed by 4 bases and J by 4 bases, 11 bases remained unmatched. Per the germline V gene, CDR1 is SGHRS and CDR2 is YFSETQ. The CDR3 consists of 16 residues. This chain's CDR3 is CASSQGTASLYNEQFF. The DNA for the CDR3 is TGCGCCAGCAGCCAGGGGACAGCATCATTATACAATGAGCAGTTCTTC. The full variable domain, its missing parts supplied by reference TRBV5-1 and TRBJ2-1, is KAGVTQTPRYLIKTRGQQVTLSCSPISGHRSVSWYQQTPGQGLQFLFEYFSETQRNKGNFPGRFSGRQFSNSRSEMNVSTLELGDSALYLCASSQGTASLYNEQFFGPGTRLTVL.

The chain recombines TRBV5-1 with TRBJ2-1; 7 positions agree with TRBD1. CDR1 and CDR2 from the germline V gene are SGHRS and YFSETQ. The CDR3 length is 13 residues. With 7 bases clipped from V and 3 bases from J, the junction kept 4 bases outside the gene matches. CDR3 nucleotide sequence: TGCGCCAGCGGCCGGGACAGCTACAATGAGCAGTTCTTC. This codes for CASGRDSYNEQFF.

This clone showed up just once. The chain carries TRBV5-4 and TRBJ2-7; TRBD2 aligns across 7 bases. Germline V gives CDR1 SGHNT, CDR2 YYREEE (reference sequence). V was pared by 0 bases and J by 5 bases, with 5 bases of the junction left unmatched. CDR3 length: 14 residues. The CDR3 is CASSLAGGGHEQYF. The CDR3, as DNA: TGTGCCAGCAGCTTGGCCGGCGGGGGACACGAGCAGTACTTC. The variable domain in full, with the rest retrieved from reference TRBV5-4 and TRBJ2-7, is ETGVTQSPTHLIKTRGQQVTLRCSSQSGHNTVSWYQQALGQGPQFIFQYYREEENGRGNFPPRFSGLQFPNYSSELNVNALELDDSALYLCASSLAGGGHEQYFGPGTRLTVT.

V usage is TRBV6-5 and J usage is TRBJ1-2; D ambiguous. Germline CDR1 reads MNHEY; CDR2 reads SVGAGI. The CDR3 runs to 13 residues. The ends were cut back, 2 bases at V and 5 bases at J, with 9 bases in the middle. The CDR3 is CASSYSGPYGYTF. The CDR3 nucleotides are TGTGCCAGCAGTTACAGTGGGCCTTATGGCTACACCTTC.

The CDR3 sequence is CASSETGAEQYF. The CDR3 DNA is TGTGCCAGCAGTGAGACAGGGGCCGAGCAGTACTTC. J is TRBJ2-7 and V is TRBV6-1, with 8 bases aligning to TRBD1. The V segment lost 3 bases and the J segment 6 bases; nucleotides outside the gene matches: 1. The CDR3 length is 12 residues. Germline lookup yields CDR1 MNHNS and CDR2 SASEGT.

The genes are TRBV7-9 and TRBJ1-1, with a possible D match to TRBD1 (5 bases). Germline V lookup: CDR1 SEHNR, CDR2 FQNEAQ (reference sequence). This CDR3 is 14 amino acids long. Trimming left V 4 bases short and J 3 bases short, with 12 bases between. CDR3 nucleotides: TGTGCCAGCAGCTCGACAGTAAAGGACACTGAAGCTTTCTTT. It is translated as CASSSTVKDTEAFF.

The rearrangement joins TRBV13 to TRBJ2-7, with 9 bases that match TRBD1. Germline trimming cut 8 bases from V and 3 bases from J; bases unmatched to any gene: 5. This CDR3 is 13 amino acids long. Per germline, CDR1 PRHDT and CDR2 FYEKMQ (reference sequence). The CDR3 here is CASGTGSGYEQYF. The DNA of the CDR3 is TGTGCCAGCGGGACAGGGTCCGGCTACGAGCAGTACTTC.

The genes are TRBV6-5 and TRBJ1-1, with D unclear. CDR3 length: 12 amino acids. Per the germline V gene, CDR1 is MNHEY and CDR2 is SVGAGI. Between the trimmed V and J ends, which lost 6 bases and 7 bases, there was a span of 12 bases. The CDR3 here is CASSRSRGEAFF. The CDR3 region has the DNA TGTGCCAGCAGCCGAAGCCGCGGTGAAGCTTTCTTT.

The V and J genes are TRBV6-6 and TRBJ1-1; 10 nucleotides match TRBD1. Germline CDR1 is MNHNY and CDR2 is SVGAGI (reference sequence). Unmatched junction bases numbered 4, after V lost 5 bases and J lost 4 bases. This CDR3 comprises 14 residues. CDR3 nucleotides: TGTGCCAGCAGTCGCCGGGACAGGGGCACTGAAGCTTTCTTT. Residues: CASSRRDRGTEAFF.

For the CDR3, the DNA is TGTGCCAGCAGTGAAGGGACAAGCTCTGGAAACACCATATATTTT. Translation: CASSEGTSSGNTIYF. The chain couples TRBV2 to TRBJ1-3; possibly TRBD1 for D (5 bases). The V gene's germline CDR1 is SNHLY and CDR2 FYNNEI. The length of the CDR3 is 15 residues. The germline V and J ends were trimmed by 1 base and 0 bases, with 7 bases remaining between them.

The J gene is TRBJ2-1, the V gene TRBV11-2, with 9 bases matching TRBD1. The V gene end was trimmed by 4 bases and the J gene end by 6 bases; junction bases not matched to a gene: 4. From germline, CDR1 is SGHAT and CDR2 FQNNGV. This CDR3 contains 14 residues. CDR3 amino acids: CASSSTGGRNEQFF. The CDR3 DNA reads as TGTGCCAGCAGCTCCACAGGGGGCCGCAATGAGCAGTTCTTC.

The chain couples TRBV3-1 (or the pseudogene TRBV3-2) to TRBJ1-3, with D unresolved. The germline V gene has CDR1 LGHDT and CDR2 YNNKEL (reference sequence). V shed 3 bases and J shed 0 bases, with 9 bases lying between them. The CDR3 length is 15 residues. CDR3 amino acids: CASSHFSGSGNTIYF. CDR3 DNA: TGTGCCAGCAGCCACTTCTCGGGCTCTGGAAACACCATATATTTT.

The gene calls are TRBV30 and TRBJ1-4, with a weak D call TRBD1 (6 bases). The V gene's germline CDR1 is GTSNPN and CDR2 SVGIG (reference sequence). Trimming took off 5 bases at V and 7 bases at J, with 8 bases between the two ends. The CDR3 spans 11 residues. CDR3 coding DNA: TGTGCCTGGTTACAGGGTGAAAAACTGTTTTTT. Protein sequence: CAWLQGEKLFF.

The rearrangement uses TRBV19 and TRBJ1-1; unclear D gene. Germline V gene data show CDR1 as LNHDA and CDR2 as SQIVND (reference sequence). This CDR3 spans 14 amino acids. V gave up 3 bases and J gave up 1 base, with 9 bases separating them. In nucleotides, the CDR3 is TGTGCCAGTAGTATTGGGCCAGCGAACACTGAAGCTTTCTTT. Encoded protein: CASSIGPANTEAFF.

J is TRBJ1-2 and V is TRBV5-4; D is perhaps TRBD1 (6 bases). Trimming stripped 5 bases from V and 4 bases from J, with 12 bases between. The V gene's germline CDR1 is SGHNT and CDR2 YYREEE (reference sequence). The CDR3 is made up of 13 amino acids. CDR3 region: CASRADRFYGYTF. DNA of the CDR3: TGTGCCAGCAGGGCAGACAGGTTCTATGGCTACACCTTC. The whole variable domain, remainder taken from reference TRBV5-4 and TRBJ1-2, is ETGVTQSPTHLIKTRGQQVTLRCSSQSGHNTVSWYQQALGQGPQFIFQYYREEENGRGNFPPRFSGLQFPNYSSELNVNALELDDSALYLCASRADRFYGYTFGSGTRLTVV.

This sequence joins TRBV7-2 and TRBJ2-7, with 12 positions matching TRBD1. The CDR3 has 16 amino acids. V lost 2 bases, J lost 4 bases, and 6 bases stayed unmatched. Germline assignment: CDR1 SGHTA and CDR2 FQGNSA. In nucleotides, the CDR3 is TGTGCCAGCAGCTTAAGTTTGGGACAGGGGGCTTACGAGCAGTACTTC. Translated: CASSLSLGQGAYEQYF.

This sequence joins TRBV28 and TRBJ1-2; 7 nucleotides match TRBD1. V lost 6 bases to trimming and J lost 1 base; unmatched junction nucleotides: 14. Germline CDR1 reads MDHEN; CDR2 reads SYDVKM. The CDR3 sequence is 17 residues long. The chain's CDR3 is CASRPRDSPFFNYGYTF. DNA of the CDR3: TGTGCCAGCAGACCCCGGGACAGCCCCTTTTTTAACTATGGCTACACCTTC.

The chain links TRBV7-6 to TRBJ2-7, with 8 nucleotides matching TRBD1. Germline CDR1 SGHVS, CDR2 FNYEAQ. J was trimmed by 5 bases and V by 2 bases; bases with no gene match: 5. There are 14 residues in the CDR3. CDR3 sequence reads: CASSLRTGSDEQYF. The CDR3 DNA reads as TGTGCCAGCAGCTTAAGGACAGGGTCTGACGAGCAGTACTTC.

This clone has a count of ten or more. The chain couples TRBV28 to TRBJ1-3; D call uncertain. Trimming took 6 bases from V and 0 from J, leaving 12 bases between them. Germline CDR1 is MDHEN and CDR2 is SYDVKM. The CDR3 loop spans 15 amino acids. The CDR3: CASSPTPHSGNTIYF. CDR3 bases: TGTGCCAGCAGCCCCACTCCGCACTCTGGAAACACCATATATTTT.

The CDR3 region has the DNA TGTGCCAGCCGGCCGCAACGGACAGGGAAATTTATCGACACTGAAGCTTTCTTT. Translating it yields CASRPQRTGKFIDTEAFF. V is TRBV28 and J is TRBJ1-1, with 8 bases aligning to TRBD1. Germline V CDR1 and CDR2: MDHEN, SYDVKM. The CDR3 totals 18 residues. V shed 8 bases, J shed 3 bases, and the junction held 20 bases outside the gene matches.

The J gene is TRBJ1-3, the V gene TRBV5-1; 8 bases agree with TRBD1. Germline V gene sequence: CDR1 SGHRS, CDR2 YFSETQ. J was trimmed by 1 base and V by 0 bases; bases with no gene match: 3. This CDR3 is built from 16 residues. The CDR3 reads CASSLAHRGSGNTIYF. DNA for the CDR3: TGCGCCAGCAGCTTGGCTCACAGGGGGTCTGGAAACACCATATATTTT.

V and J are TRBV19 and TRBJ1-2; no clear D. The ends were cut back, 6 bases at V and 6 bases at J, with 17 bases in the middle. CDR3 length: 14 residues. Germline V CDR1 and CDR2: LNHDA, SQIVND (reference sequence). The CDR3 loop is CASRAPRTSDGYTF. The CDR3 region has the DNA TGTGCCAGTAGGGCCCCGAGGACTTCGGATGGCTACACCTTC.